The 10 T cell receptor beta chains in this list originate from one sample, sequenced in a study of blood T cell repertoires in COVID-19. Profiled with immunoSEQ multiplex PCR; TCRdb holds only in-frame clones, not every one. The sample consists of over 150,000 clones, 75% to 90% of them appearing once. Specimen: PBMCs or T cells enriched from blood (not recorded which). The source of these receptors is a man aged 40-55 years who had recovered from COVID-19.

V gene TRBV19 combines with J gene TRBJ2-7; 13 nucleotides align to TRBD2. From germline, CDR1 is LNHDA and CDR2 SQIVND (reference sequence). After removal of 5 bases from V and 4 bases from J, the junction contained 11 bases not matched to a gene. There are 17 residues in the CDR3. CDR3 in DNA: TGTGCCAGTAGTGGGACAAGGACTAGCGGGAGTCCGTACGAGCAGTACTTC. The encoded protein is CASSGTRTSGSPYEQYF.

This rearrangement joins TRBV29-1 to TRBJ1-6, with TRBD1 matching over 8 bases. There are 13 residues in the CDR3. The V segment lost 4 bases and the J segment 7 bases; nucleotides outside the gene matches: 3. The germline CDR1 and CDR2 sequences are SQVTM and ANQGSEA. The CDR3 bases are TGCAGCGTTGCCCAGGGGGCGAATTCACCCCTCCACTTT. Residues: CSVAQGANSPLHF.

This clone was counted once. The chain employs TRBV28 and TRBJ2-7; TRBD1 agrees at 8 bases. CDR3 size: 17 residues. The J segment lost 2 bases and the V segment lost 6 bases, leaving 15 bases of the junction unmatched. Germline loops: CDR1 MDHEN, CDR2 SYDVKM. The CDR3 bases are TGTGCCAGCAGCTCCTCCGGGACAGGCGATCTTACCTACGAGCAGTACTTC. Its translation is CASSSSGTGDLTYEQYF.

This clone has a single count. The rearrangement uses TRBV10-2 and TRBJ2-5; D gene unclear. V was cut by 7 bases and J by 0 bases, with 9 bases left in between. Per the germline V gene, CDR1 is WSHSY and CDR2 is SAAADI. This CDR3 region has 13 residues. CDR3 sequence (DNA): TGCGCCAGCAAAACTACGTACCAAGAGACCCAGTACTTC. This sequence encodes CASKTTYQETQYF.

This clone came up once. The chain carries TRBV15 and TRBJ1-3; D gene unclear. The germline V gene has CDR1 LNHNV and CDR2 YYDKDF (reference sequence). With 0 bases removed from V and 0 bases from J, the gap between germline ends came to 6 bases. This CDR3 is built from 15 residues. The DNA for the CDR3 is TGTGCCACCAGCAGAGAAAGCTTCTCTGGAAACACCATATATTTT. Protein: CATSRESFSGNTIYF.

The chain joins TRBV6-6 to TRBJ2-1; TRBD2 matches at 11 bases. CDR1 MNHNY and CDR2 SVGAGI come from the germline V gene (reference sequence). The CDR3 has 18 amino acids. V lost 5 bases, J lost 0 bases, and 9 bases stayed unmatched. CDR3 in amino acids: CASSQGGLAVSSYNEQFF. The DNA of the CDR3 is TGTGCCAGCAGTCAGGGGGGACTAGCGGTTAGCTCCTACAATGAGCAGTTCTTC.

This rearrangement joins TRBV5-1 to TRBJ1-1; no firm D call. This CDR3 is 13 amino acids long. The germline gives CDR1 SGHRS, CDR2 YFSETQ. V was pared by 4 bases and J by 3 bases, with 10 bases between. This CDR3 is CASSHGLDTEAFF. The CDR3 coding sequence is TGCGCCAGCAGCCACGGGTTGGACACTGAAGCTTTCTTT.

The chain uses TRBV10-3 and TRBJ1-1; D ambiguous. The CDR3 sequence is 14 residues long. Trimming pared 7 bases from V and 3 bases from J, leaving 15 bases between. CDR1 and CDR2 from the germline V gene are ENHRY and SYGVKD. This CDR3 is CAITRKREDTEAFF. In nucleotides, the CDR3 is TGTGCCATCACCCGGAAGCGGGAGGACACTGAAGCTTTCTTT.

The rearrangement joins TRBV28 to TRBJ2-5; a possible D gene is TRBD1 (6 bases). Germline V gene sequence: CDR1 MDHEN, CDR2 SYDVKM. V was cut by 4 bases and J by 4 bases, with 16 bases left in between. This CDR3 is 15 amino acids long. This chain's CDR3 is CASSSQGINRETQYF. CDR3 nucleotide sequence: TGTGCCAGCAGTTCACAGGGAATTAATCGAGAGACCCAGTACTTC.

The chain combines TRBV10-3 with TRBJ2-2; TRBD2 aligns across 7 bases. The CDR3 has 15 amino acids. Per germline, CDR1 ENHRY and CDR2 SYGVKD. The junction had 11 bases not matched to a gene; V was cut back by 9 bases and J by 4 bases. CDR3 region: CAMAAGTTSTGELFF. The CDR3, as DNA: TGTGCCATGGCCGCCGGGACTACCTCCACCGGGGAGCTGTTTTTT.